This is a list of T cell receptor beta chains from one sample in a study of human T cells and chemical hapten exposure. In TCRdb, the 5' RACE reads were re-called with MiXCR into one record per CDR3 protein. The sample contains 81,000 or so distinct CDR3 sequences, 6% to 8.5% of which appear only once. Receptors were obtained from a male donor in good health. The CDR3 runs from the conserved cysteine through the conserved F or W.

>TRBV4-3
CASSQYVGGFGQPQHF
>TRBV20-1
CSARAALSYNEQFF
>TRBV28
CASSLRTGSRGANVLTF
>TRBV7-9
CASSLRDRNTEAFF
>TRBV29-1
CSVDNRATDTQYF
>TRBV7-2
CASSLAGSTDTQYF
>TRBV6-5
CASRRDPSSTDTQYF
>TRBV6-5
CASSYWGETNTEAFF
>TRBV7-9
CASRQGLASGFGDTQYF
>TRBV6-5
CASSRRLAGGLETQYF
>TRBV6-1
CASSTSTSGGVNEQFF
>TRBV12-3/TRBV12-4
CASSLGAGGSQETQYF
>TRBV20-1
CSARRGQETQYF
>TRBV7-9
CASSPGQGGSYEQYF
>TRBV12-3/TRBV12-4
CASSFPGHLDSEQFF
>TRBV7-9
CASSSRGAEANGYTF
>TRBV6-2/TRBV6-3
CASSYEGTGYNEQFF
>TRBV11-2
CASSSTFRGSGNTIYF
>TRBV21-1
CASSKGTSGEQQNTGELFF
>TRBV14
CASSQVIGFTEAFF
>TRBV20-1
CSARMDRSVYEQYF
>TRBV20-1
CSARVSSGATDTQYF
>TRBV5-1
CASSSEPGRVYYEQYF
>TRBV19
CASSIPGVRDQPQHF
>TRBV12-3/TRBV12-4
CASSPRTGSQETQYF
>TRBV5-1
CASSSYISTDTQYF
>TRBV2
CASSEGLAGADTDTQYF
>TRBV20-1
CSARDPRQGRTGANVLTF
>TRBV3-1
CASSQVSPGGTDTQYF
>TRBV11-3
CASSQWTSQVNEQFF
>TRBV20-1
CSALLAGGLLDIQYF
>TRBV20-1
CSARFSTSGIYEQYF
>TRBV29-1
CSVEGSNRGGYTF
>TRBV9
CASTLGGSGADTQYF
>TRBV12-3/TRBV12-4
CASSLATVGYTF
>TRBV5-4
CASSPGAGELFF
>TRBV7-9
CASSLFVGRENTEAFF
>TRBV7-2
CASSPPGGLVNEQFF
>TRBV11-1
CASSLGDGMNTEAFF
>TRBV7-7
CASSPGPNSPLHF
>TRBV6-5
CASRPLAGGIYEQYF
>TRBV7-9
CASSWDRGRIDEQYF
>TRBV12-3/TRBV12-4
CASSLGQGLASYEQYF
>TRBV5-4
CASSRQGAVEKLFF
>TRBV27
CASNRQGPNYEQYF
>TRBV12-3/TRBV12-4
CASSKTSGGPTDTQYF
>TRBV10-3
CAISESHRGLSGNTIYF
>TRBV20-1
CSARVDRLYYGYTF
>TRBV7-9
CASSPGTSGAETQYF
>TRBV3-1
CASSQSPGSNQPQHF
>TRBV2
CASSQGRNGVGYTF
>TRBV10-3
CAISEMSATYEQYF
>TRBV30
CAWSPGVLTGELFF
>TRBV12-5
CASGPTTAENTEAFF
>TRBV20-1
CSAHGTSGFSYEQYF
>TRBV20-1
CSARVGTLVEKLFF
>TRBV5-4
CASSLDRDTGELFF
>TRBV29-1
CSVGFPSGGAGEQFF